The clone carrying this TCR beta chain came up a few times. The germline CDR1 and CDR2 sequences are GTSNPN and SVGIG (reference sequence). With 2 bases removed from V and 1 base from J, the gap between germline ends came to 14 bases. CDR3 length equals 15 residues. The entry originates in a study of technical replicates of blood from several donors. Sequencing used immunoSEQ multiplex PCR; TCRdb keeps in-frame clones, though not all of them. The top ten hold roughly 0.39% of the sample, which has 85,000 to 95,000 clones, 90% to 96% seen once. The clonotype was recovered from a human donor in good health. V is TRBV30 and J is TRBJ1-1; D remains ambiguous. Sequences were obtained from T cells isolated from PBMCs. CDR3 protein: CAWSYRGRGNTEAFF. CDR3 nucleotides: TGTGCCTGGAGTTACCGTGGACGGGGGAACACTGAAGCTTTCTTT.